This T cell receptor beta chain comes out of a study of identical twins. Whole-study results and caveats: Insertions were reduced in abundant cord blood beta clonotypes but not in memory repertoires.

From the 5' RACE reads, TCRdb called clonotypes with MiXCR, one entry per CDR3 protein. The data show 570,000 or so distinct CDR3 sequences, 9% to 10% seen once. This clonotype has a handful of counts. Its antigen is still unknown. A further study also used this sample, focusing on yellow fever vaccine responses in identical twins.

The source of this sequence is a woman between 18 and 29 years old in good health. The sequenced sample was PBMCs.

CDR3 DNA: TGTGCCAGCAGCCTCGTGGGGGGTAGGAAAGAGACCCAGTACTTC. The encoded protein is CASSLVGGRKETQYF. This rearrangement joins TRBV12-3 or TRBV12-4 to TRBJ2-5; possible D gene TRBD2, 6 bases. Trimming stripped 6 bases from V and 3 bases from J, with 17 bases between. This CDR3 region has 15 residues.